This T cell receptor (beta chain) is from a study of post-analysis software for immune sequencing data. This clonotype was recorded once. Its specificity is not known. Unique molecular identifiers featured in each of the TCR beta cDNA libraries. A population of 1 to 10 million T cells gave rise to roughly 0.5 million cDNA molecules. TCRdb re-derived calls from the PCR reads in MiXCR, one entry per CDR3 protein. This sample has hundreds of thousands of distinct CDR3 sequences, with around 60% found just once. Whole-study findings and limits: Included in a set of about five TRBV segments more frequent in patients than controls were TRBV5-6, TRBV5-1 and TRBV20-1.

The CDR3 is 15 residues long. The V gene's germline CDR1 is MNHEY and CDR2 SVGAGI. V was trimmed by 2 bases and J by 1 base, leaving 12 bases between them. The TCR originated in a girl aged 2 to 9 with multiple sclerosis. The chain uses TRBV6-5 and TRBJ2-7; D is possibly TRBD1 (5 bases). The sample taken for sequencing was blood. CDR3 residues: CASSYRARGSYEQYF. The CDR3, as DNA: TGTGCCAGCAGTTACCGGGCTAGGGGTTCCTACGAGCAGTACTTC.